These T cell receptor beta chains were read from a single sample in a study of blood T cell repertoires in COVID-19. Here immunoSEQ multiplex PCR was the method, and the copy in TCRdb shows in-frame clones only, minus some. The sample comprises about 150,000 clones, roughly 80% of which are singletons, and around 40% rests with the top ten. Sequenced input: peripheral blood. These receptors were collected from a human donor in a cohort sampled during active COVID-19. The CDR3 runs from the conserved cysteine through the conserved F or W. A D gene is named only where the DNA matches it firmly. Clone size is stated in some rows and not others, as once, few, many or a class when expanded.

clone_size	v_call	j_call	d_call	cdr3_nt	cdr3_aa
once	TRBV5-6	TRBJ2-7	-	TGTGCCAGCAGCGGCTTTCACGAGCAGTACTTC	CASSGFHEQYF
-	TRBV19	TRBJ2-1	TRBD2	TGTGCCAGTAGTACTAGCGGGGTGGGTAATGAGCAGTTCTTC	CASSTSGVGNEQFF
-	TRBV6-5	TRBJ2-7	-	TGTGCCAGCAGTTACTCGGGCCTACCGTACGAGCAGTACTTC	CASSYSGLPYEQYF
-	TRBV4-2	TRBJ1-5	-	TGTGCCAGCAGCCCACAGGGAGGGAATCAGCCCCAGCATTTT	CASSPQGGNQPQHF
-	TRBV28	TRBJ2-1	-	TGTGCCAGCAGTTTCGACAGGGAGGACTACAATGAGCAGTTCTTC	CASSFDREDYNEQFF
-	TRBV19	TRBJ2-1	TRBD2	TGTGCCAGTAGTAGAGTAGCGGGGACGCGAAGGAATGAGCAGTTCTTC	CASSRVAGTRRNEQFF
-	TRBV29-1	TRBJ2-3	-	TGCAGCGCTGGACCGGAGGGGTCCCGAAAAGATACGCAGTATTTT	CSAGPEGSRKDTQYF
once	TRBV2	TRBJ1-2	TRBD1	TGTGCCACCCGGGACAGGGAAAATGGCTACACCTTC	CATRDRENGYTF
-	TRBV19	TRBJ2-3	-	TGTGCCAGTAGTACCCCGACCCCGGGTAGAACAGATACGCAGTATTTT	CASSTPTPGRTDTQYF
-	TRBV9	TRBJ1-6	-	TGTGCCAGCAGCCCCGTAGGGGATTCACCCCTCCACTTT	CASSPVGDSPLHF
many	TRBV9	TRBJ2-1	TRBD2	TGTGCCAGCAGCGTAGTGGTCAGCGGGGGGAGCTCCTACAATGAGCAGTTCTTC	CASSVVVSGGSSYNEQFF
-	TRBV7-3	TRBJ1-6	-	TGTGCCAGCAGTTCTACAGGGTGGGGGGGTAATTCACCCCTCCACTTT	CASSSTGWGGNSPLHF
-	TRBV4-1	TRBJ1-5	-	TGCGCCAGCAGCCAAGGGGGTCAGGGTCCTCAGCCCCAGCATTTT	CASSQGGQGPQPQHF
-	TRBV18	TRBJ1-2	TRBD1	TGTGCCAGCTCAGCGACAGGGGAAGGGTATGGCTACACCTTC	CASSATGEGYGYTF
-	TRBV2	TRBJ1-5	-	TGTGCCAGCACCATGCAGGGATATAGCAATCAGCCCCAGCATTTT	CASTMQGYSNQPQHF
-	TRBV9	TRBJ2-5	-	TGTGCCAGCAGCGTAGGAGGGGGGGGTCAGGGCGAGACCCAGTACTTC	CASSVGGGGQGETQYF
-	TRBV6-5	TRBJ2-3	TRBD2	TGTGCCAGCAGCGAGCGGGGTAGCACAGATACGCAGTATTTT	CASSERGSTDTQYF
-	TRBV6-1	TRBJ1-3	-	TGTGCCAGCAGTGAAATTCAAGCATACTCTGGAAACACCATATATTTT	CASSEIQAYSGNTIYF
-	TRBV5-6	TRBJ1-2	-	TGTGCCAGCAGCTGGGACATGGGGTACTATGGCTACACCTTC	CASSWDMGYYGYTF
-	TRBV6-1	TRBJ1-2	-	TGTGCCAGCAGTGAAAGGGCCAGGGATGGCTACACCTTC	CASSERARDGYTF
-	TRBV30	TRBJ1-2	TRBD1	TGTGCCTGGAGTCGGGACAGCCTTATTGGCTACACCTTC	CAWSRDSLIGYTF
-	TRBV30	TRBJ1-1	TRBD1	TGTGCCTGGAGCCGGACAGGGGCCAGGGGCACTGAAGCTTTCTTT	CAWSRTGARGTEAFF
-	TRBV2	TRBJ2-5	TRBD2	TGTGCCAGCAGTCCCATGGGGAGGGCGGCTGGTGAGACCCAGTACTTC	CASSPMGRAAGETQYF
-	TRBV5-1	TRBJ2-3	TRBD1	TGCGCCAGCAGAGCTTCAACTACAGGGGGGACAGATACGCAGTATTTT	CASRASTTGGTDTQYF
-	TRBV6-5	TRBJ1-4	TRBD1	TGTGCCAGCAGGCCCTCAGGGGGAGGACTGTTTTTT	CASRPSGGGLFF
-	TRBV9	TRBJ1-2	-	TGTGCCAGCAGCGCCTCAGGGGACTATGGCTACACCTTC	CASSASGDYGYTF
-	TRBV4-1	TRBJ1-2	-	TGCGCCAGCAGCCAAGATACGAGGGCGGACTATGGCTACACCTTC	CASSQDTRADYGYTF
-	TRBV28	TRBJ2-4	-	TGTGCCAGCCTAGCCAAAAACATTCAGTACTTC	CASLAKNIQYF
-	TRBV11-2	TRBJ2-7	-	TGTGCCAGCAGCTCCCTCGGGATGGTATACGAGCAGTACTTC	CASSSLGMVYEQYF
once	TRBV5-1	TRBJ2-2	-	TGCGCCAGCAGTCCCTCGGTCGGGGAGCTGTTTTTT	CASSPSVGELFF
-	TRBV4-2	TRBJ2-1	-	TGTGCCAGCAGCCAAGAGACGACCACTGGGAGTATGTTCTTC	CASSQETTTGSMFF
-	TRBV5-8	TRBJ2-1	TRBD2	TGTGCCAGCACCCCGGGACTAGCGGGGCGCAATGAGCAGTTCTTC	CASTPGLAGRNEQFF
-	TRBV5-6	TRBJ2-7	-	TGTGCCAGCAGCTTTCGGCAGGGGGGCTCCTACGAGCAGTACTTC	CASSFRQGGSYEQYF
-	TRBV27	TRBJ1-2	TRBD1	TGTGCCAGCTCCGGGACAGGACTCTATGGCTACACCTTC	CASSGTGLYGYTF
-	TRBV5-5	TRBJ1-4	-	TGTGCCAGCAGTGGAGTTGCAACTAATGAAAAACTGTTTTTT	CASSGVATNEKLFF
-	TRBV6-6	TRBJ2-2	TRBD2	TGTGCCAGCAGTCTAGCCCCCGGGGGGGCAGGGCTAACCGGGGAGCTGTTTTTT	CASSLAPGGAGLTGELFF
-	TRBV3-1/TRBV3-2	TRBJ1-1	-	TGTGCCAGCAGCCCAGACGGACAGTCTGACGCTTTCTTT	CASSPDGQSDAFF
-	TRBV7-2	TRBJ2-5	-	TGTGCCAGCAGCTTAGTTGCGCTAGCGAACCAAGAGACCCAGTACTTC	CASSLVALANQETQYF
-	TRBV23-1	TRBJ1-1	TRBD1	TGCGCCAGCAGTCAAAGGGGACAGGGTGGCGTAGCTTTCTTT	CASSQRGQGGVAFF
-	TRBV29-1	TRBJ1-6	TRBD1	TGCAGCGCTGGGACAGGGATTAATTCACCCCTCCACTTT	CSAGTGINSPLHF
few	TRBV27	TRBJ2-5	-	TGTGCCAGCAGTTTATCTGGCTGGGAGACCCAGTACTTC	CASSLSGWETQYF
-	TRBV7-3	TRBJ2-1	TRBD2	TGTGCCAGCAGCCGTACTCGGGGGGATGAGCAGTTCTTC	CASSRTRGDEQFF
-	TRBV9	TRBJ1-2	-	TGTGCCAGCAGCGTAGGCGGTCAGGGTACCGGCTACACCTTC	CASSVGGQGTGYTF
-	TRBV6-5	TRBJ1-5	TRBD1	TGTGCCAGCAGAAACAGGGGCCCCAATCAGCCCCAGCATTTT	CASRNRGPNQPQHF
-	TRBV11-3	TRBJ1-1	TRBD1	TGTGCCAGCAGCCCCTCGGGACAGCCGAACACTGAAGCTTTCTTT	CASSPSGQPNTEAFF